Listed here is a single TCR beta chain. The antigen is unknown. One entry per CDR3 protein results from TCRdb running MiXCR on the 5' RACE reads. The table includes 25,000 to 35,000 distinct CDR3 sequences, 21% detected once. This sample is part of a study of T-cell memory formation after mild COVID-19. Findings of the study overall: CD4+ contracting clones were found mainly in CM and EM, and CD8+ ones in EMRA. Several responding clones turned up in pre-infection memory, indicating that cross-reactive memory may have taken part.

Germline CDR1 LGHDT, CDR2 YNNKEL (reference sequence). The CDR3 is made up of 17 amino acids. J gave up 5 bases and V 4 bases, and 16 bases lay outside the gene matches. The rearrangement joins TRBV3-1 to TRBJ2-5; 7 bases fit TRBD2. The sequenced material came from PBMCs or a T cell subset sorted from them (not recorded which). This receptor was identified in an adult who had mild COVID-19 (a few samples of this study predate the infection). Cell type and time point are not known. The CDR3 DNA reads TGTGCCAGCAGCCCGGAGGTCGACCGGCCCGGGAGGGAGACCCAGTACTTC. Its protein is CASSPEVDRPGRETQYF.